One sample yielded the 20 T cell receptor beta chains listed below, sequenced in a study of blood T cell repertoires in COVID-19. Generated by immunoSEQ multiplex PCR, the TCRdb table keeps only in-frame clones and is missing some. The sample consists of around 380,000 clones, about 90% of them appearing once. Sequences were obtained from PBMCs or T cells enriched from blood (not recorded which). The receptor source for this set is a man in his thirties or forties who had recovered from COVID-19.

The J gene is TRBJ2-7, the V gene TRBV4-1; perhaps TRBD1 as D (6 bases). This CDR3 is 16 amino acids long. V shed 5 bases and J shed 5 bases, with 22 bases lying between them. CDR1 MGHRA and CDR2 YSYEKL come from the germline V gene. CDR3 nucleotides: TGCGCCAGCAGCGGGGGCGTACCTTCCCTTCCTCACGAGCAGTACTTC. Amino acid sequence: CASSGGVPSLPHEQYF.

This chain uses TRBV7-9 with TRBJ1-1; D gene ambiguous. V was shortened by 5 bases and J by 8 bases, with 9 bases between the two germline ends. The CDR3 length is 11 residues. CDR1 and CDR2 from the germline V gene are SEHNR and FQNEAQ (reference sequence). CDR3: CASSLGLEAFF. As DNA, the CDR3 is TGTGCCAGCAGCCTAGGACTCGAAGCTTTCTTT. The full variable domain, rest sourced from reference TRBV7-9 and TRBJ1-1, is DTGVSQNPRHKITKRGQNVTFRCDPISEHNRLYWYRQTLGQGPEFLTYFQNEAQLEKSRLLSDRFSAERPKGSFSTLEIQRTEQGDSAMYLCASSLGLEAFFGQGTRLTVV.

The J gene is TRBJ1-5, the V gene TRBV6-1, with no clear D. This CDR3 has 18 amino acids. V was clipped by 3 bases and J by 1 base, with 19 bases between them. Germline assignment: CDR1 MNHNS and CDR2 SASEGT. For the CDR3, the DNA is TGTGCCAGCAGTGAGTCGCCCCCCCTCACGGGGAGCAATCAGCCCCAGCATTTT. Protein product: CASSESPPLTGSNQPQHF.

The chain links TRBV7-9 to TRBJ2-1; 8 bases are a match to TRBD2. The CDR3 runs 12 residues. CDR1 is SEHNR and CDR2 is FQNEAQ in the germline V gene (reference sequence). With V trimmed by 5 bases and J by 15 bases, 9 bases remained unmatched. CDR3 sequence reads: CASSHSGTSLFF. CDR3 nucleotide sequence: TGTGCCAGCAGCCATTCCGGGACTAGTCTGTTCTTC.

For the CDR3, the DNA is TGTGCCATCAGTGGAAACACAGGGGATGGCTACACCTTC. Residues: CAISGNTGDGYTF. V usage is TRBV10-3 and J usage is TRBJ1-2; 7 nucleotides line up with TRBD1. From germline, CDR1 is ENHRY and CDR2 SYGVKD. V dropped 4 bases and J dropped 6; count of bases not matched to a gene: 5. The CDR3 has 13 residues.

CDR3 residues: CASSRTTDDYGYTF. The CDR3 DNA sequence: TGCGCCAGCAGTCGAACGACAGACGACTATGGCTACACCTTC. The V call is TRBV5-1, the J call TRBJ1-2; maybe TRBD1 (5 bases). Trimming pared 5 bases from V and 3 bases from J, leaving 14 bases between. Germline CDR1 is SGHRS and CDR2 is YFSETQ. This CDR3 comprises 14 residues.

DNA of the CDR3: TGTGCCAGCAGTCTCAGGGGCGGGTACACTGAAGCTTTCTTT. Translated: CASSLRGGYTEAFF. This chain joins TRBV27 and TRBJ1-1; possibly TRBD1 for D (6 bases). The CDR3 loop spans 14 amino acids. Per germline, CDR1 MNHEY and CDR2 SMNVEV (reference sequence). V lost 5 bases and J lost 3, with 13 bases in between.

The chain joins TRBV24-1 to TRBJ1-6, with 7 bases fitting TRBD1. The length of the CDR3 is 14 residues. The germline CDR1 and CDR2 sequences are KGHDR and SFDVKD. V lost 8 bases to trimming and J lost 9 bases; unmatched junction nucleotides: 9. The CDR3 DNA follows: TGTGCCACCATCCCGTCCAGACAGGGTTCACCCCTCCACTTT. Residues: CATIPSRQGSPLHF.

This chain uses TRBV7-8 with TRBJ1-2, with TRBD1 as a possible D gene (6 bases). Trimming pared 1 base from V and 8 bases from J, leaving 17 bases between. From germline, CDR1 is SGHVS and CDR2 FQNEAQ. The CDR3 spans 15 residues. The CDR3 bases are TGTGCCAGCAGCTTAGAGAGTCGGCAGGGGAGCGGCTACACCTTC. The encoded protein is CASSLESRQGSGYTF.

The chain uses TRBV11-2 and TRBJ1-2; D is uncertain. The CDR3 consists of 13 residues. V was clipped by 1 base and J by 5 bases, with 8 bases between them. CDR1 and CDR2 (germline): SGHAT, FQNNGV. The CDR3 sequence is CASSLVGQYGYTF. CDR3 DNA: TGTGCCAGCAGCTTAGTGGGCCAGTATGGCTACACCTTC. The full variable domain, its missing parts supplied by reference TRBV11-2 and TRBJ1-2, is EAGVAQSPRYKIIEKRQSVAFWCNPISGHATLYWYQQILGQGPKLLIQFQNNGVVDDSQLPKDRFSAERLKGVDSTLKIQPAKLEDSAVYLCASSLVGQYGYTFGSGTRLTVV.

This chain uses TRBV9 with TRBJ1-5, with TRBD1 as a possible D gene (5 bases). Germline V gene lookup returns CDR1 SGDLS and CDR2 YYNGEE. The V end lost 7 bases, the J end lost 4 bases, and 12 bases lay between the germline ends. This CDR3 region has 13 residues. CDR3 coding DNA: TGTGCCAGCGGGGCAGGACATAATCAGCCCCAGCATTTT. As protein: CASGAGHNQPQHF. Full variable domain (missing parts from reference TRBV9 and TRBJ1-5): DSGVTQTPKHLITATGQRVTLRCSPRSGDLSVYWYQQSLDQGLQFLIQYYNGEERAKGNILERFSAQQFPDLHSELNLSSLELGDSALYFCASGAGHNQPQHFGDGTRLSIL.

In its sample, this clone was seen a few times. The chain carries TRBV5-4 and TRBJ1-2; TRBD1 aligns across 8 bases. This CDR3 comprises 14 residues. Germline values: CDR1 SGHNT, CDR2 YYREEE (reference sequence). Losses at the gene ends were 5 bases for V and 2 bases for J; bases not matched to a gene: 5. For the CDR3, the DNA is TGTGCCAGCAGGACAGGGGTGGGGAACTATGGCTACACCTTC. Translating it yields CASRTGVGNYGYTF.

The J gene is TRBJ1-2, the V gene TRBV25-1; no firm D call. Trimming shortened V by 3 bases and J by 4 bases, and 9 bases separated the two germline ends. CDR1 is MGHDK, CDR2 SYGVNS, per germline. The CDR3 totals 13 residues. CDR3 residues: CASSDTGFYGYTF. The CDR3 DNA sequence: TGTGCCAGCAGTGATACGGGGTTCTATGGCTACACCTTC.

The chain employs TRBV10-2 and TRBJ1-3; tentatively, D is TRBD1 (6 bases). Germline lookup yields CDR1 WSHSY and CDR2 SAAADI. Deletions cut 0 bases from V and 13 bases from J, with 13 bases between. There are 13 residues in the CDR3. The CDR3 region is CASSESGGGSIYF. The CDR3 DNA sequence: TGCGCCAGCAGTGAGTCTGGGGGCGGCTCAATATATTTT.

The chain recombines TRBV7-9 with TRBJ1-4; D is ambiguous. The germline CDR1 and CDR2 sequences are SEHNR and FQNEAQ (reference sequence). The CDR3 has 15 amino acids. The V and J ends lost 5 bases and 7 bases respectively, with 17 bases between them. The CDR3 DNA reads as TGTGCCAGCAGCCCTCGGGGAAGGGAGACTGAAAAACTGTTTTTT. Amino acid sequence: CASSPRGRETEKLFF.

The chain uses TRBV2 and TRBJ2-1; D is ambiguous. There are 12 residues in the CDR3. Germline V lookup: CDR1 SNHLY, CDR2 FYNNEI. The ends were cut back, 2 bases at V and 9 bases at J, with 8 bases in the middle. CDR3 nucleotides: TGTGCCAGCAGTGAACATCTCGGTGAGCAGTTCTTC. Translation: CASSEHLGEQFF.

The rearrangement joins TRBV10-3 to TRBJ1-1; 8 bases are a match to TRBD1. Germline CDR1 ENHRY, CDR2 SYGVKD. V shed 10 bases and J 5 bases; nucleotides not matched to a gene: 12. CDR3 size: 14 residues. The DNA for the CDR3 is TGTGCCACCACAGGGGGAACGAGGGGTACTGAAGCTTTCTTT. Its protein product is CATTGGTRGTEAFF.

In its sample, this clone was seen once. J is TRBJ1-5 and V is TRBV19; maybe TRBD1 (6 bases). CDR1 LNHDA and CDR2 SQIVND come from the germline V gene (reference sequence). Trimming removed 7 bases at V and 12 bases at J, with 16 bases between. The CDR3 is 12 amino acids. CDR3: CASTNGGRGQHF. The DNA for the CDR3 is TGTGCCAGTACCAATGGGGGCAGGGGCCAGCATTTT.

This rearrangement joins TRBV4-2 to TRBJ1-1; tentatively, D is TRBD1 (5 bases). The CDR3 sequence is 12 residues long. Germline assignment: CDR1 LGHNA and CDR2 YNFKEQ. The V gene lost 4 bases and the J gene lost 8 bases, with 11 bases spanning the gap. Written as DNA, the CDR3 is TGTGCCAGCAGCCTTGGGGCAGCAGAAGCTTTCTTT. Its protein product is CASSLGAAEAFF.

The chain links TRBV7-2 to TRBJ1-1; 7 nucleotides agree with TRBD1. Trimming took 6 bases from V and 3 from J; bases not matched to a gene: 13. CDR3 length: 16 amino acids. The germline CDR1 and CDR2 sequences are SGHTA and FQGNSA. The CDR3 bases are TGTGCCAGCAGTGACGGGACAGCAATGCGGTACACTGAAGCTTTCTTT. Amino acid sequence: CASSDGTAMRYTEAFF.